The 22 T cell receptor beta chains reported below all come from one sample, sequenced in a study of cytomegalovirus exposure and HLA in healthy donors. In the PCR, 60 Vbeta and 13 Jbeta primers were used. Libraries were prepared by immunoSEQ multiplex PCR; TCRdb keeps only in-frame clonotypes and omits some of them. Of over 90,000 clones in the sample, around 78% are singletons; the top ten hold 2.6%. Sequencing was done on a sample of PBMCs. The receptors were gathered from a man aged 40-55 years in good health and CMV-seronegative.

The gene calls are TRBV18 and TRBJ2-1; TRBD2 matches 11 bases. Germline assignment: CDR1 KGHSH and CDR2 LQKENI. With V trimmed by 3 bases and J by 6 bases, 4 bases remained unmatched. The CDR3 extends over 15 amino acids. The CDR3 DNA is TGTGCCAGCTCACCGCGACTAGCGGGGACCAATGAGCAGTTCTTC. Encoded protein: CASSPRLAGTNEQFF.

The rearrangement uses TRBV9 and TRBJ2-7; possibly TRBD2 for D (5 bases). V was clipped by 0 bases and J by 3 bases, with 13 bases between them. This CDR3 has 15 amino acids. Germline-derived CDR1 and CDR2 are SGDLS and YYNGEE. The CDR3: CASSVEASSIYEQYF. In DNA, the CDR3 is TGTGCCAGCAGCGTAGAGGCTAGCAGTATCTACGAGCAGTACTTC. Complete variable domain (other parts from reference TRBV9 and TRBJ2-7): DSGVTQTPKHLITATGQRVTLRCSPRSGDLSVYWYQQSLDQGLQFLIQYYNGEERAKGNILERFSAQQFPDLHSELNLSSLELGDSALYFCASSVEASSIYEQYFGPGTRLTVT.

Here the CDR3 reads CASSLVFGGRETQYF. DNA of the CDR3: TGTGCCAGCAGCTTAGTTTTTGGGGGGAGAGAGACCCAGTACTTC. This chain joins TRBV11-2 and TRBJ2-5, with D possibly matching TRBD2 (6 bases). Germline V gene lookup returns CDR1 SGHAT and CDR2 FQNNGV. This CDR3 spans 15 amino acids. V lost 1 base, J lost 4 bases, and 13 bases lay in between.

The chain joins TRBV5-4 to TRBJ2-5; 8 nucleotides align to TRBD2. V shed 4 bases and J 4 bases; nucleotides not matched to a gene: 9. The CDR3 is 15 residues long. CDR1 and CDR2 from the germline V gene are SGHNT and YYREEE (reference sequence). The CDR3 nucleotides are TGTGCCAGCAGCAACGGACTAGCCGAGGGAGAGACCCAGTACTTC. The encoded protein is CASSNGLAEGETQYF.

V and J are TRBV6-5 and TRBJ1-5; 8 bases are shared with TRBD1. With V trimmed by 2 bases and J by 6 bases, 6 bases remained unmatched. The CDR3 has 15 residues. Germline V gene lookup returns CDR1 MNHEY and CDR2 SVGAGI. This chain's CDR3 is CASSYDRGEGQPQHF. CDR3 nucleotides: TGTGCCAGCAGTTACGACAGGGGCGAGGGTCAGCCCCAGCATTTT.

The gene calls are TRBV7-3 and TRBJ2-2; 9 bases match TRBD2. Trimming took 3 bases from V and 2 from J; bases not matched to a gene: 10. CDR3 length: 18 amino acids. The V gene's germline CDR1 is SGHTA and CDR2 FQGTGA. The CDR3 sequence: CASSLTAGGRLNTGELFF. CDR3 coding DNA: TGTGCCAGCAGCTTGACAGCGGGGGGCCGGCTAAACACCGGGGAGCTGTTTTTT.

This clone was recorded once. This CDR3 is CASSELRTGGLDEQFF. CDR3 in DNA: TGCGCCAGCAGTGAGTTGCGGACAGGGGGTCTCGATGAGCAGTTCTTC. The gene calls are TRBV10-2 and TRBJ2-1, with 10 bases that match TRBD1. Unmatched junction bases numbered 8, after V lost 1 base and J lost 8 bases. The germline CDR1 and CDR2 sequences are WSHSY and SAAADI. This CDR3 comprises 16 residues.

The rearrangement links TRBV16 to TRBJ1-5; D uncertain. Germline loops: CDR1 KGHSY, CDR2 FQNENV. Trimming took 5 bases from V and 2 from J, leaving 13 bases between them. There are 15 residues in the CDR3. The CDR3 protein is CASSVRGLGNQPQHF. The CDR3 nucleotides are TGTGCCAGCAGCGTCCGAGGTCTGGGCAATCAGCCCCAGCATTTT.

This sequence joins TRBV13 and TRBJ2-5, with a possible D match to TRBD2 (7 bases). CDR1 PRHDT and CDR2 FYEKMQ come from the germline V gene (reference sequence). V lost 6 bases, J lost 5 bases, and 16 bases lay in between. The CDR3 sequence is 14 residues long. The CDR3 sequence: CASRLGGGRETQYF. The CDR3 nucleotides are TGTGCCAGCAGGCTAGGGGGGGGCCGGGAGACCCAGTACTTC.

This rearrangement joins TRBV18 to TRBJ1-6; possible D gene TRBD1, 5 bases. CDR3 length: 15 amino acids. The germline V gene has CDR1 KGHSH and CDR2 LQKENI. V was clipped by 6 bases and J by 8 bases, with 17 bases between them. CDR3 bases: TGTGCCAGCTCCCCGGTCCTGGGGGGGGATTCACCCCTCCACTTT. Its translation is CASSPVLGGDSPLHF.

This rearrangement joins TRBV9 to TRBJ1-6; 7 bases line up with TRBD1. The junction had 6 bases not matched to a gene; V was cut back by 2 bases and J by 4 bases. The CDR3 is 16 residues long. Per germline, CDR1 SGDLS and CDR2 YYNGEE. The DNA for the CDR3 is TGTGCCAGCAGCGTCCGGACAGGAAATTATAATTCACCCCTCCACTTT. The encoded protein is CASSVRTGNYNSPLHF.

The chain recombines TRBV27 with TRBJ1-5; possibly TRBD1 for D (6 bases). CDR1 and CDR2 from the germline V gene are MNHEY and SMNVEV (reference sequence). Deletions cut 3 bases from V and 4 bases from J, with 13 bases between. The CDR3 runs 15 residues. DNA of the CDR3: TGTGCCAGCAGTTTGGCAGGGGTCGTAAATCAGCCCCAGCATTTT. Its protein product is CASSLAGVVNQPQHF.

The chain joins TRBV7-9 to TRBJ2-7; D remains unclear. The germline V gene encodes CDR1 SEHNR and CDR2 FQNEAQ (reference sequence). This CDR3 contains 14 residues. With 1 base removed from V and 2 bases from J, the gap between germline ends came to 9 bases. CDR3 in amino acids: CASSLGLAAYEQYF. In nucleotides, the CDR3 is TGTGCCAGCAGCTTAGGCTTGGCAGCCTACGAGCAGTACTTC.

This chain uses TRBV19 with TRBJ2-5, with D unresolved. The CDR3 loop spans 13 amino acids. V lost 5 bases and J lost 2, with 9 bases in between. CDR1 is LNHDA, CDR2 SQIVND, per germline (reference sequence). In DNA, the CDR3 is TGTGCCAGTAGTCCCCACAATCAAGAGACCCAGTACTTC. It encodes CASSPHNQETQYF.

V and J are TRBV5-1 and TRBJ1-2, with TRBD1 matching 8 bases. This CDR3 comprises 14 residues. V was clipped by 0 bases and J by 7 bases; unmatched bases: 5. Germline loops: CDR1 SGHRS, CDR2 YFSETQ. The CDR3 sequence is CASSLGQGSGGYTF. CDR3 bases: TGCGCCAGCAGCTTGGGACAGGGGTCGGGTGGCTACACCTTC.

The chain employs TRBV6-1 and TRBJ1-5; tentative D call: TRBD1 (6 bases). Trimming left V 3 bases short and J 2 bases short, with 17 bases between. Germline V gene lookup returns CDR1 MNHNS and CDR2 SASEGT. The CDR3 is made up of 17 amino acids. The CDR3 protein is CASSDAPRGRGNQPQHF. CDR3 nucleotide sequence: TGTGCCAGCAGTGATGCCCCCAGGGGCAGGGGCAATCAGCCCCAGCATTTT.

V usage is TRBV5-4 and J usage is TRBJ1-1, with a tentative D call TRBD1 (6 bases). The CDR3 contains 15 residues. Germline V gene lookup returns CDR1 SGHNT and CDR2 YYREEE (reference sequence). Trimming stripped 3 bases from V and 0 bases from J, with 12 bases between. The chain's CDR3 is CASSWVDRLNTEAFF. CDR3 coding DNA: TGTGCCAGCAGCTGGGTTGACAGGCTGAACACTGAAGCTTTCTTT. Variable domain in full (rest from reference TRBV5-4 and TRBJ1-1): ETGVTQSPTHLIKTRGQQVTLRCSSQSGHNTVSWYQQALGQGPQFIFQYYREEENGRGNFPPRFSGLQFPNYSSELNVNALELDDSALYLCASSWVDRLNTEAFFGQGTRLTVV.

CDR3 sequence reads: CATSRAGGGETQYF. DNA of the CDR3: TGTGCCACCAGCAGAGCGGGCGGGGGGGAGACCCAGTACTTC. The chain couples TRBV15 to TRBJ2-5, with 8 bases matching TRBD2. The CDR3 totals 14 residues. The junction had 3 bases not matched to a gene; V was cut back by 1 base and J by 5 bases. The germline gives CDR1 LNHNV, CDR2 YYDKDF (reference sequence).

The rearrangement links TRBV2 to TRBJ2-5; weak D call: TRBD2 (7 bases). This CDR3 has 15 amino acids. CDR1 is SNHLY and CDR2 is FYNNEI in the germline V gene. V was shortened by 6 bases and J by 5 bases, with 19 bases between the two germline ends. As DNA, the CDR3 is TGTGCCAGCAGCGACTTGAGGGGGGGGCGGGAGACCCAGTACTTC. Encoded protein: CASSDLRGGRETQYF.

The chain combines TRBV29-1 with TRBJ1-3, with TRBD1 as a possible D gene (6 bases). Trimming removed 2 bases at V and 2 bases at J, with 25 bases between. The CDR3 runs to 19 residues. Germline loops: CDR1 SQVTM, CDR2 ANQGSEA. For the CDR3, the DNA is TGCAGCGTTGAATACGGGGCTACCGGGACACCTGTCCCTGGAAACACCATATATTTT. Translated, it gives CSVEYGATGTPVPGNTIYF.

The genes are TRBV5-1 and TRBJ2-3; tentatively, D is TRBD2 (6 bases). Germline V gives CDR1 SGHRS, CDR2 YFSETQ. The ends were cut back, 5 bases at V and 2 bases at J, with 9 bases in the middle. The CDR3 extends over 13 amino acids. DNA of the CDR3: TGCGCCAGCAGGAGGGAGGACACAGATACGCAGTATTTT. Translated, it gives CASRREDTDTQYF. Full variable domain (outside the CDR3, taken from reference TRBV5-1 and TRBJ2-3): KAGVTQTPRYLIKTRGQQVTLSCSPISGHRSVSWYQQTPGQGLQFLFEYFSETQRNKGNFPGRFSGRQFSNSRSEMNVSTLELGDSALYLCASRREDTDTQYFGPGTRLTVL.

The chain is built from TRBV28 and TRBJ1-2, with TRBD1 as a possible D gene (6 bases). Per the germline V gene, CDR1 is MDHEN and CDR2 is SYDVKM. The V gene lost 6 bases and the J gene lost 5 bases, with 19 bases spanning the gap. The CDR3 runs to 15 residues. DNA of the CDR3: TGTGCCAGCAGCAAACTACAGGGAATCGGATATGGCTACACCTTC. This translates into CASSKLQGIGYGYTF.